One and the same sample provided the 20 T cell receptor beta chains below, sequenced in a study of blood T cell repertoires in COVID-19. Sequencing was performed with immunoSEQ multiplex PCR; in TCRdb, only in-frame clones are kept and a portion is missing. The table has roughly 240,000 clones, less than 85% seen once; the top ten hold around 4.5%. The sequencing sample was made of peripheral blood. These receptors were collected from a man aged 55 to 69 who had recovered from COVID-19.

This CDR3 is CASSVNPTTGVGANVLTF. CDR3 coding DNA: TGTGCCAGCAGCGTAAACCCCACAACAGGGGTCGGGGCCAACGTCCTGACTTTC. This sequence joins TRBV7-9 and TRBJ2-6; 7 bases match TRBD1. V shed 5 bases, J shed 4 bases, and the junction held 14 bases outside the gene matches. Per germline, CDR1 SEHNR and CDR2 FQNEAQ (reference sequence). The CDR3 is 18 amino acids.

The chain joins TRBV6-5 to TRBJ1-1; 7 bases fit TRBD1. From germline, CDR1 is MNHEY and CDR2 SVGAGI. V was pared by 5 bases and J by 4 bases, with 10 bases of the junction left unmatched. The CDR3 runs to 15 residues. The CDR3 loop reads CASSTTGLGGTEAFF. The CDR3 DNA reads TGTGCCAGCAGTACGACAGGGCTAGGTGGCACTGAAGCTTTCTTT.

The CDR3 sequence is CASSQEFLTEAFF. DNA for the CDR3: TGTGCCAGCAGCCAAGAGTTCCTCACTGAAGCTTTCTTT. V usage is TRBV14 and J usage is TRBJ1-1, with no clear D. The V gene's germline CDR1 is SGHDN and CDR2 FVKESK. V lost 0 bases and J lost 4, with 6 bases in between. The CDR3 is 13 amino acids.

This clone was detected once. The V and J genes are TRBV7-3 and TRBJ2-2; TRBD1 aligns across 7 bases. Unmatched junction bases numbered 7, after V lost 1 base and J lost 5 bases. The germline V gene encodes CDR1 SGHTA and CDR2 FQGTGA. CDR3 size: 16 residues. In DNA form, the CDR3 reads TGTGCCAGCAGCTTAATGGCAGGGGGATTAACCGGGGAGCTGTTTTTT. Protein product: CASSLMAGGLTGELFF.

The rearrangement links TRBV7-8 to TRBJ2-3; TRBD2 aligns across 16 bases. Trimming cost V 5 bases and J 8 bases; bases outside gene matches: 10. CDR3 size: 17 residues. Germline V gives CDR1 SGHVS, CDR2 FQNEAQ. As DNA, the CDR3 is TGTGCCAGCAGCATCGGGACTAGCGGGAGGGCTCGGGGTACGCAGTATTTT. As protein: CASSIGTSGRARGTQYF.

The gene calls are TRBV2 and TRBJ2-3, with 7 bases that match TRBD2. This CDR3 region has 15 residues. The ends lost 7 bases at V and 0 bases at J; junction bases unmatched: 7. In germline, CDR1 is SNHLY, CDR2 FYNNEI. CDR3: CASINGGRSTDTQYF. In DNA form, the CDR3 reads TGTGCCAGCATTAACGGCGGGAGAAGCACAGATACGCAGTATTTT.

V gene TRBV19 combines with J gene TRBJ2-1; TRBD2 matches 7 bases. V dropped 5 bases and J dropped 5; count of bases not matched to a gene: 12. The CDR3 is 16 residues long. Germline CDR1 LNHDA, CDR2 SQIVND (reference sequence). CDR3 protein: CASSPLFDAGDNEQFF. The CDR3 DNA reads TGTGCCAGTAGTCCTTTGTTCGATGCGGGAGACAATGAGCAGTTCTTC.

J is TRBJ1-2 and V is TRBV3-1 (or the pseudogene TRBV3-2); TRBD1 agrees at 11 bases. Losses at the gene ends were 3 bases for V and 4 bases for J; bases not matched to a gene: 10. The CDR3 length is 17 residues. Germline CDR1 LGHDT, CDR2 YNNKEL (reference sequence). This CDR3 is CASSQGDRGTLGYGYTF. The CDR3 DNA sequence: TGTGCCAGCAGCCAGGGGGACAGGGGGACCCTTGGCTATGGCTACACCTTC.

This chain joins TRBV3-1 (or the pseudogene TRBV3-2) and TRBJ2-5, with TRBD1 as a possible D gene (6 bases). Germline CDR1 LGHDT, CDR2 YNNKEL (reference sequence). The CDR3 spans 13 residues. V shed 3 bases and J shed 4 bases, with 9 bases lying between them. The CDR3 DNA follows: TGTGCCAGCAGCCACGGGACAATAGAGACCCAGTACTTC. This codes for CASSHGTIETQYF.

This chain joins TRBV19 and TRBJ1-5; 9 bases line up with TRBD1. Trimming removed 3 bases from V and 0 bases from J; junction bases left unmatched: 9. Germline V lookup: CDR1 LNHDA, CDR2 SQIVND (reference sequence). The CDR3 sequence is 18 residues long. CDR3 nucleotides: TGTGCCAGTAGTATTCGGGGGACAGGGTCGGTTAGCAATCAGCCCCAGCATTTT. Its translation: CASSIRGTGSVSNQPQHF.

The V gene is TRBV19, the J gene TRBJ1-5; 7 bases line up with TRBD1. Germline assignment: CDR1 LNHDA and CDR2 SQIVND (reference sequence). J gave up 2 bases and V 7 bases, and 2 bases lay outside the gene matches. The CDR3 totals 13 residues. CDR3 DNA sequence: TGTGCCAGTATGGACAGGCGCAATCAGCCCCAGCATTTT. Its protein product is CASMDRRNQPQHF.

The chain couples TRBV3-1 (or the pseudogene TRBV3-2) to TRBJ1-5, with 7 bases that match TRBD1. Germline V gene lookup returns CDR1 LGHDT and CDR2 YNNKEL (reference sequence). This CDR3 region has 15 residues. V gave up 1 base and J gave up 5 bases; unmatched junction bases: 5. CDR3 sequence reads: CASSQGQGGYQPQHF. Here the CDR3 DNA reads TGTGCCAGCAGCCAAGGACAGGGTGGTTATCAGCCCCAGCATTTT.

This chain connects TRBV19 to TRBJ2-5; 10 bases fit TRBD1. CDR3 length: 15 amino acids. Unmatched junction bases numbered 4, after V lost 3 bases and J lost 3 bases. Germline V CDR1 and CDR2: LNHDA, SQIVND (reference sequence). The CDR3 coding sequence is TGTGCCAGTAGTATCTTCGGGACAGGGGAAGAGACCCAGTACTTC. Encoded protein: CASSIFGTGEETQYF. Filled out from reference TRBV19 and TRBJ2-5, the complete variable domain reads DGGITQSPKYLFRKEGQNVTLSCEQNLNHDAMYWYRQDPGQGLRLIYYSQIVNDFQKGDIAEGYSVSREKKESFPLTVTSAQKNPTAFYLCASSIFGTGEETQYFGPGTRLLVL.

Note on this clone: Additional DNA sequences in this sample encode the identical CDR3. This chain joins TRBV3-1 (or the pseudogene TRBV3-2) and TRBJ1-5; 8 nucleotides align to TRBD1. V trimming: 1 base; J trimming: 6 bases; junction bases outside the gene matches: 5. Per germline, CDR1 LGHDT and CDR2 YNNKEL (reference sequence). The CDR3 extends over 15 amino acids. The CDR3 nucleotides are TGTGCCAGCAGCCAAGGGCAGGGGGCAGGTCAGCCCCAGCATTTT. It encodes CASSQGQGAGQPQHF.

The rearrangement joins TRBV9 to TRBJ2-7; 7 bases are a match to TRBD1. This CDR3 spans 13 amino acids. V gave up 4 bases and J gave up 6 bases; unmatched junction bases: 7. Germline CDR1 reads SGDLS; CDR2 reads YYNGEE. Written as DNA, the CDR3 is TGTGCCAGCAGCCCCCAACAGGGGCTCGAGCAGTACTTC. This codes for CASSPQQGLEQYF.

Concerning this clone: Distinct nucleotide sequences in the sample also encode this CDR3. The chain uses TRBV6-5 and TRBJ1-2; D is uncertain. The V end was cut by 4 bases, the J end by 5 bases, with 11 bases between. The CDR3 consists of 13 residues. Germline-derived CDR1 and CDR2 are MNHEY and SVGAGI. DNA for the CDR3: TGTGCCAGCAGTTCCAGGACGGGGTATGGCTACACCTTC. Protein product: CASSSRTGYGYTF.

This chain joins TRBV29-1 and TRBJ1-5, with TRBD1 matching over 7 bases. This CDR3 spans 14 amino acids. J gave up 0 bases and V 7 bases, and 6 bases lay outside the gene matches. The germline CDR1 and CDR2 sequences are SQVTM and ANQGSEA. The CDR3 region has the DNA TGCAGCGCTTGGGACAGATATAGCAATCAGCCCCAGCATTTT. Protein sequence: CSAWDRYSNQPQHF.

The sample holds one count of this clone. The V call is TRBV9, the J call TRBJ2-7, with D possibly matching TRBD1 (7 bases). There are 15 residues in the CDR3. CDR1 SGDLS and CDR2 YYNGEE come from the germline V gene. V was trimmed by 4 bases and J by 2 bases, leaving 16 bases between them. The CDR3 nucleotides read TGTGCCAGCAGCCCCACCCCCAGGGGGGCCTACGAGCAGTACTTC. It encodes CASSPTPRGAYEQYF. Full variable domain (remainder filled in from reference TRBV9 and TRBJ2-7): DSGVTQTPKHLITATGQRVTLRCSPRSGDLSVYWYQQSLDQGLQFLIQYYNGEERAKGNILERFSAQQFPDLHSELNLSSLELGDSALYFCASSPTPRGAYEQYFGPGTRLTVT.

The chain combines TRBV5-5 with TRBJ2-7; 8 bases fit TRBD2. The CDR3 extends over 18 amino acids. Germline lookup yields CDR1 SGHKS and CDR2 YYEKEE (reference sequence). V lost 4 bases and J lost 3; bases outside the gene matches: 18. The DNA for the CDR3 is TGTGCCAGCAGCCCGAAGGGGGTCGGCGGGAGGAAGTTCTACGAGCAGTACTTC. Amino acid sequence: CASSPKGVGGRKFYEQYF.

The rearrangement joins TRBV12-3 or TRBV12-4 to TRBJ2-1; possibly TRBD2 for D (6 bases). Trimming stripped 0 bases from V and 9 bases from J, with 9 bases between. The CDR3 runs to 13 residues. This CDR3 is CASSLASGIEQFF. The CDR3 region has the DNA TGTGCCAGCAGTTTAGCTAGCGGTATTGAGCAGTTCTTC.